The clone carrying this T cell receptor beta chain was seen only once. As yet, its antigen is unknown. The sample comes from a study of cytomegalovirus exposure and HLA in healthy donors. The CDR3 consists of 15 residues. From germline, CDR1 is MNHNS and CDR2 SASEGT. Trimming cost V 10 bases and J 0 bases, with 18 bases left between them. Amplification used 60 Vbeta primers and 13 Jbeta primers. Here immunoSEQ multiplex PCR was the method, and the copy in TCRdb shows in-frame clones only, minus some. The sample holds some 130,000 clones, around 80% seen once. Study findings and constraints: TRBV6-2, TRBV6-3 and some other V segments were unresolvable in 87-base-pair reads.

The genes are TRBV6-1 and TRBJ1-1; D is ambiguous. Material for sequencing was PBMCs. The origin of this receptor is a man between 18 and 29 years old in good health and CMV-seronegative. CDR3 nucleotide sequence: TGTGCCACGACTCTTCACGGGTCAATGAACACTGAAGCTTTCTTT. Translated: CATTLHGSMNTEAFF.